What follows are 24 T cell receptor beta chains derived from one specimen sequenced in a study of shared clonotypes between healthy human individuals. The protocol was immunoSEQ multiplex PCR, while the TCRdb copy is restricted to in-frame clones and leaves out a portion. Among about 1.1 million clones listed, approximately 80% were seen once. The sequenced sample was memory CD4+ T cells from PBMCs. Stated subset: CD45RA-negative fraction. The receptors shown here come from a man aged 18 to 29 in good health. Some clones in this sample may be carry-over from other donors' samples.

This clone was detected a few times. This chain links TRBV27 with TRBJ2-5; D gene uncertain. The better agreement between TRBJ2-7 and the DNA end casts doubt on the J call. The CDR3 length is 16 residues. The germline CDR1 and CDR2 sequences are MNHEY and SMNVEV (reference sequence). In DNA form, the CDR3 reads TGTGCCAGCAGTTTACCGCCCTTCAGGAGTTCCTACGAGCAGTACTTC. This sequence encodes CASSLPPFRSSYEQYF.

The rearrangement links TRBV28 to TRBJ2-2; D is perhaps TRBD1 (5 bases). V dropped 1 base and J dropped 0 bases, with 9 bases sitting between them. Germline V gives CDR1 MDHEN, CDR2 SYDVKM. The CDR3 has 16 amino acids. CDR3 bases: TGTGCCAGCAGTTTATTAGCAGGGTCGAACACCGGGGAGCTGTTTTTT. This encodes CASSLLAGSNTGELFF. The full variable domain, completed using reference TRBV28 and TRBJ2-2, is DVKVTQSSRYLVKRTGEKVFLECVQDMDHENMFWYRQDPGLGLRLIYFSYDVKMKEKGDIPEGYSVSREKKERFSLILESASTNQTSMYLCASSLLAGSNTGELFFGEGSRLTVL.

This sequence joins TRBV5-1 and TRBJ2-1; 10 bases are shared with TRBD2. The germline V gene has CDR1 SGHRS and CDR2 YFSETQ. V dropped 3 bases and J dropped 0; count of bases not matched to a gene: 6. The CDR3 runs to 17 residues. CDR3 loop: CASSSGTSAFSYNEQFF. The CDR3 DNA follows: TGCGCCAGCAGCTCGGGGACTAGCGCCTTCTCCTACAATGAGCAGTTCTTC.

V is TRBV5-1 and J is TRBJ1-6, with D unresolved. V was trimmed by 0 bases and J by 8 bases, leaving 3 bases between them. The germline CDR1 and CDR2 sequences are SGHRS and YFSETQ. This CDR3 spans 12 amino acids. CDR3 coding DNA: TGCGCCAGCAGCTTGGGCTATTCACCCCTCCACTTT. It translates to CASSLGYSPLHF.

The CDR3 bases are TGTGCCAGCAGTGCAAACAGGGGGCGCGGTCCCACTGAAGCTTTCTTT. This translates into CASSANRGRGPTEAFF. V is TRBV6-6 and J is TRBJ1-1; 9 bases are a match to TRBD1. The CDR3 sequence is 16 residues long. Germline V gene lookup returns CDR1 MNHNY and CDR2 SVGAGI (reference sequence). V gave up 5 bases and J gave up 4 bases; unmatched junction bases: 11.

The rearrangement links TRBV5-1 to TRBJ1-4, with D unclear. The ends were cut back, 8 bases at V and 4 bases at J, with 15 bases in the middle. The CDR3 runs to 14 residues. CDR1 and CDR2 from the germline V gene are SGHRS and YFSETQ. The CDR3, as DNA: TGCGCCAGTAAACCCGGACCAGTTAATGAAAAACTGTTTTTT. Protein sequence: CASKPGPVNEKLFF.

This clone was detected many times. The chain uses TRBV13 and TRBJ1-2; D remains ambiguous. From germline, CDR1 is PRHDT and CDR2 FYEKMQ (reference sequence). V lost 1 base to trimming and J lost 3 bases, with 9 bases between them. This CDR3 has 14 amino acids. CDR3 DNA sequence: TGTGCCAGCAGCTTAGCGTCAGTCCACTATGGCTACACCTTC. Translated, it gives CASSLASVHYGYTF.

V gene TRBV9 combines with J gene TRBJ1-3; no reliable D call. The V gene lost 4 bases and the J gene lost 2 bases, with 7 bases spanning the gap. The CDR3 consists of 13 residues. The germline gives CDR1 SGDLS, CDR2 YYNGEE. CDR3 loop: CASSPATGNTIYF. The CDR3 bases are TGTGCCAGCAGCCCAGCAACTGGAAACACCATATATTTT.

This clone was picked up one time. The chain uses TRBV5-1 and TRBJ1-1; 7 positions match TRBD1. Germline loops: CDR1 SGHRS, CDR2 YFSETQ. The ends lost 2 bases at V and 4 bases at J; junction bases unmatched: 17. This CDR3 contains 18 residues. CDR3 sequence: CASSLETGSVRKGTEAFF. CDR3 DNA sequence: TGCGCCAGCAGCTTAGAGACAGGGTCGGTTAGGAAGGGCACTGAAGCTTTCTTT. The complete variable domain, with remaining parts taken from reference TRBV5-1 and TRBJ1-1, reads KAGVTQTPRYLIKTRGQQVTLSCSPISGHRSVSWYQQTPGQGLQFLFEYFSETQRNKGNFPGRFSGRQFSNSRSEMNVSTLELGDSALYLCASSLETGSVRKGTEAFFGQGTRLTVV.

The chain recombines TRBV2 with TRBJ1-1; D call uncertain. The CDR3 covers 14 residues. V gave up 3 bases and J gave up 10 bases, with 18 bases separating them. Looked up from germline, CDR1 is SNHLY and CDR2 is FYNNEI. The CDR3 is CASSDGPPSRAAFF. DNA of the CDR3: TGTGCCAGCAGTGATGGGCCCCCTTCCCGCGCAGCTTTCTTT.

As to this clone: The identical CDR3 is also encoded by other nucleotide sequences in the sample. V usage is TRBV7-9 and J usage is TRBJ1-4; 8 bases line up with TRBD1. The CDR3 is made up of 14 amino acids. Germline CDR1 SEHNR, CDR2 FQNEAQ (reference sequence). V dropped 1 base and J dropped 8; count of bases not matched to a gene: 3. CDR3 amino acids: CASSLVGTGEKLFF. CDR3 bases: TGTGCCAGCAGCTTAGTAGGGACAGGCGAAAAACTGTTTTTT.

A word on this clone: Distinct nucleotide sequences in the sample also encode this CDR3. CDR3 nucleotides: TGTGCCAGCGGGCAGGGATACGAGCAGTACTTC. Translation: CASGQGYEQYF. This rearrangement joins TRBV9 to TRBJ2-7; the D gene is possibly TRBD1 (5 bases). V was shortened by 7 bases and J by 4 bases, with 9 bases between the two germline ends. This CDR3 has 11 amino acids. Germline V gene lookup returns CDR1 SGDLS and CDR2 YYNGEE.

The CDR3 DNA reads as TGCGCCAGCAGTCGGACTAGGGAAGAGACCCAGTACTTC. It yields the protein CASSRTREETQYF. The rearrangement links TRBV5-1 to TRBJ2-5; 7 positions match TRBD2. The CDR3 is made up of 13 amino acids. V was clipped by 5 bases and J by 3 bases; unmatched bases: 4. Germline loops: CDR1 SGHRS, CDR2 YFSETQ. Complete variable domain (other parts from reference TRBV5-1 and TRBJ2-5): KAGVTQTPRYLIKTRGQQVTLSCSPISGHRSVSWYQQTPGQGLQFLFEYFSETQRNKGNFPGRFSGRQFSNSRSEMNVSTLELGDSALYLCASSRTREETQYFGPGTRLLVL.

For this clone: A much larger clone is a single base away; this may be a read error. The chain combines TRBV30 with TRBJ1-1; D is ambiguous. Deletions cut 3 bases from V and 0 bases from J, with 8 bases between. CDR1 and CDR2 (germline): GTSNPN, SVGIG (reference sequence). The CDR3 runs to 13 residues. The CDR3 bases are TGTGCCTGGAGCGCTATGGTGAACACTGAAGCTTTCTTT. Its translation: CAWSAMVNTEAFF.

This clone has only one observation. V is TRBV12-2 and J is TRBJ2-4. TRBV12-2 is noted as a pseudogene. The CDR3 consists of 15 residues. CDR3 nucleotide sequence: TGTGCAAGTCGCCGGGACGGAATAGCCAAAAACATTCAGTACTTC. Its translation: CASRRDGIAKNIQYF.

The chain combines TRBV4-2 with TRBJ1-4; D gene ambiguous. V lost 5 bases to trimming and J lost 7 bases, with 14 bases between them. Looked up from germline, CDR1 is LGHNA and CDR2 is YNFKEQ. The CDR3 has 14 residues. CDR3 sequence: CASSLVPTVEKLFF. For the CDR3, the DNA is TGTGCCAGCAGCTTGGTTCCTACGGTTGAAAAACTGTTTTTT.

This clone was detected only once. This chain's CDR3 is CASQRTSSTGELFF. The CDR3 bases are TGTGCCAGCCAGAGGACTAGCAGCACCGGGGAGCTGTTTTTT. The chain combines TRBV9 with TRBJ2-2, with 8 positions matching TRBD2. CDR3 length: 14 amino acids. The V and J ends lost 7 bases and 4 bases, in that order; junction bases with no gene match: 6. Germline CDR1 SGDLS, CDR2 YYNGEE.

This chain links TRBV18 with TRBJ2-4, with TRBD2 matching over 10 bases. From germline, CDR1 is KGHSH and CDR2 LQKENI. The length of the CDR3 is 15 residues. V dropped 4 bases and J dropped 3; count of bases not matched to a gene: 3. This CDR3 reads CASSLSSGGKNIQYF. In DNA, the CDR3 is TGTGCCAGCTCACTGTCTAGCGGGGGCAAAAACATTCAGTACTTC.

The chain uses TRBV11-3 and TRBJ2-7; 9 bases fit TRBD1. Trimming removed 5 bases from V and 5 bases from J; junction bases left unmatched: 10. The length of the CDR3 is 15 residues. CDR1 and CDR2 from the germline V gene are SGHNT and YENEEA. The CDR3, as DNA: TGTGCCAGCAGCCTGTCCGGGACAGGGCGACACGAGCAGTACTTC. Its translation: CASSLSGTGRHEQYF. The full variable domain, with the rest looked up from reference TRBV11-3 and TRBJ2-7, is EAGVVQSPRYKIIEKKQPVAFWCNPISGHNTLYWYLQNLGQGPELLIRYENEEAVDDSQLPKDRFSAERLKGVDSTLKIQPAELGDSAVYLCASSLSGTGRHEQYFGPGTRLTVT.

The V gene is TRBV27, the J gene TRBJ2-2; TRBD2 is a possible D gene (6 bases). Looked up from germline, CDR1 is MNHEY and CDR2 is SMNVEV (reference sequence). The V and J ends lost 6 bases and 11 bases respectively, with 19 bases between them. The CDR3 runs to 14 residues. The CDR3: CASSFERAPRELFF. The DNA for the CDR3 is TGTGCCAGCAGCTTTGAGCGGGCCCCTAGAGAGCTGTTTTTT.

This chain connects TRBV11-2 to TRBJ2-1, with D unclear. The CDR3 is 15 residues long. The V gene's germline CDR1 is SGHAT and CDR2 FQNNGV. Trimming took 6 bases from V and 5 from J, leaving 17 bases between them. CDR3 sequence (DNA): TGTGCCAGCAGTTCTAGGAGCCGGGCTGACAATGAGCAGTTCTTC. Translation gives CASSSRSRADNEQFF.

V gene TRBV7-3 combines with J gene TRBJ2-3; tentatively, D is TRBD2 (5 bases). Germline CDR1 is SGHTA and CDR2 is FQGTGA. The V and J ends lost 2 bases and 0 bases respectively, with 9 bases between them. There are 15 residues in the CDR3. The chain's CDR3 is CASSLERLSTDTQYF. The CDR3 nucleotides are TGTGCCAGCAGCTTAGAGCGGCTAAGCACAGATACGCAGTATTTT. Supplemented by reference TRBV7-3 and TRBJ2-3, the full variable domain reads GAGVSQTPSNKVTEKGKYVELRCDPISGHTALYWYRQSLGQGPEFLIYFQGTGAADDSGLPNDRFFAVRPEGSVSTLKIQRTERGDSAVYLCASSLERLSTDTQYFGPGTRLTVL.

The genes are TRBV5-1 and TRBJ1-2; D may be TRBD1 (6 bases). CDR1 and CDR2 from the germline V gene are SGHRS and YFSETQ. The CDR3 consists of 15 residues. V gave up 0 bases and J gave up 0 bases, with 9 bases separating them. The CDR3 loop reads CASSLETGANYGYTF. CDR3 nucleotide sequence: TGCGCCAGCAGCTTGGAGACAGGAGCTAACTATGGCTACACCTTC.

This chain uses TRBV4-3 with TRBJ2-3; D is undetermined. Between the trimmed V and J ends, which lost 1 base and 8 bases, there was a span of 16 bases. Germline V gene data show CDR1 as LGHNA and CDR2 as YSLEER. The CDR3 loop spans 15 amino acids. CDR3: CASSQGVQRPGTQYF. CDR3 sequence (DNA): TGCGCCAGCAGCCAAGGGGTCCAGCGCCCTGGTACGCAGTATTTT.